The 5 T cell receptor beta chains given below trace back to one sample, sequenced in a study of cytomegalovirus exposure and HLA in healthy donors (dated by TCRdb to the late 2010s). The method was the immunoSEQ multiplex PCR assay. A mixture of 60 forward primers for TCR Vbeta segments and 13 reverse primers for TCR Jbeta segments was used in the multiplex PCR. This is the immuneACCESS table as TCRdb keeps it, with only in-frame sequences that have V and J called. A part of the clones is gone; compared with another copy, unresolved V genes explain less than half, and the rest is unexplained. The sample table shows under 130,000 clones, and approximately 79% are seen once. The biggest ten clones account for less than 5% of the sample. Specimen: PBMCs. All receptors come from a man aged 50 to 59 in good health and CMV-seropositive.

The chain carries TRBV25-1 and TRBJ2-7; D perhaps matches TRBD1 (6 bases). Germline CDR1 MGHDK, CDR2 SYGVNS. Between the trimmed V and J ends, which lost 1 base and 1 base, there was a span of 14 bases. The CDR3 totals 16 residues. CDR3 residues: CASSESGRGSSYEQYF. DNA of the CDR3: TGTGCCAGCAGTGAATCGGGCAGGGGATCATCCTACGAGCAGTACTTC.

This clone was observed once. V is TRBV6-5 and J is TRBJ2-1, with D perhaps TRBD1 (5 bases). This CDR3 is built from 14 residues. Trimming took off 5 bases at V and 4 bases at J, with 12 bases between the two ends. Germline values: CDR1 MNHEY, CDR2 SVGAGI. In nucleotides, the CDR3 is TGTGCCAGCAGTCAACGAGACAGTTACAATGAGCAGTTCTTC. Translating gives CASSQRDSYNEQFF.

The chain has TRBV18 and TRBJ1-5, with no clear D. Trimming stripped 2 bases from V and 7 bases from J, with 9 bases between. CDR3 length equals 13 residues. Germline lookup yields CDR1 KGHSH and CDR2 LQKENI. The CDR3 DNA sequence: TGTGCCAGCTCACCAGAGGAGTCCCAGCCCCAGCATTTT. Protein sequence: CASSPEESQPQHF.

The chain joins TRBV27 to TRBJ2-5; 8 nucleotides align to TRBD2. The DNA end favors TRBJ2-7, so the J call may be wrong. The CDR3 covers 16 residues. From germline, CDR1 is MNHEY and CDR2 SMNVEV (reference sequence). The CDR3 loop reads CASSLMEAGGRYEQYF. The CDR3 DNA sequence: TGTGCCAGCAGTTTAATGGAGGCGGGAGGTCGCTACGAGCAGTACTTC.

The J gene is TRBJ1-2, the V gene TRBV19; D unclear. Trimming shortened V by 6 bases and J by 8 bases, and 16 bases separated the two germline ends. This CDR3 spans 13 amino acids. Germline assignment: CDR1 LNHDA and CDR2 SQIVND (reference sequence). The CDR3 reads CASSPALIGGYTF. In nucleotides, the CDR3 is TGTGCCAGTAGCCCGGCCCTCATCGGGGGCTACACCTTC.